The 32 T cell receptor beta chains below were found in one sample sequenced in a study of blood T cell repertoires in COVID-19. Generated by immunoSEQ multiplex PCR, the TCRdb table keeps only in-frame clones and is missing some. The repertoire holds 150,000 to 250,000 clones, with roughly three quarters as singletons. Material for sequencing was peripheral blood. The receptors shown here come from a woman in her thirties or forties with COVID-19, enrolled during active disease.

The chain employs TRBV7-6 and TRBJ2-7; 11 bases agree with TRBD1. The junction had 2 bases not matched to a gene; V was cut back by 1 base and J by 3 bases. Looked up from germline, CDR1 is SGHVS and CDR2 is FNYEAQ. CDR3 length: 15 residues. The CDR3 is CASSLDGTGGYEQYF. The DNA of the CDR3 is TGTGCCAGCAGCTTAGATGGGACAGGGGGCTACGAGCAGTACTTC.

The gene calls are TRBV11-3 and TRBJ2-3; TRBD2 aligns across 8 bases. CDR3 size: 15 residues. Per germline, CDR1 SGHNT and CDR2 YENEEA. Trimming took 3 bases from V and 8 from J; bases not matched to a gene: 10. CDR3 loop: CASSLTGGTQGTQYF. The CDR3, as DNA: TGTGCCAGCAGCTTGACGGGGGGGACCCAGGGTACGCAGTATTTT. The complete variable domain, with remaining parts taken from reference TRBV11-3 and TRBJ2-3, reads EAGVVQSPRYKIIEKKQPVAFWCNPISGHNTLYWYLQNLGQGPELLIRYENEEAVDDSQLPKDRFSAERLKGVDSTLKIQPAELGDSAVYLCASSLTGGTQGTQYFGPGTRLTVL.

This clone turned up a few times. The CDR3 DNA reads TGTGCCAGCAGTCGGGACAGGCAATCTGAAGCTTTCTTT. Translating it yields CASSRDRQSEAFF. The V call is TRBV6-6, the J call TRBJ1-1; TRBD1 agrees at 8 bases. V shed 5 bases, J shed 6 bases, and the junction held 5 bases outside the gene matches. The CDR3 runs to 13 residues. The germline gives CDR1 MNHNY, CDR2 SVGAGI (reference sequence).

This clone was counted at least ten times. The chain is built from TRBV4-1 and TRBJ2-7; TRBD2 matches 7 bases. The germline gives CDR1 MGHRA, CDR2 YSYEKL. J gave up 5 bases and V 1 base, and 8 bases lay outside the gene matches. The CDR3 consists of 15 residues. The chain's CDR3 is CASSQASWGGNEQYF. CDR3 nucleotide sequence: TGCGCCAGCAGCCAAGCATCTTGGGGAGGGAACGAGCAGTACTTC.

The J gene is TRBJ1-1, the V gene TRBV6-5; 9 bases are shared with TRBD1. J gave up 6 bases and V 7 bases, and 9 bases lay outside the gene matches. Germline V gene sequence: CDR1 MNHEY, CDR2 SVGAGI. CDR3 length: 14 amino acids. Written as DNA, the CDR3 is TGTGCCAGCATCCTGACAGGGGGTATCTCTGAAGCTTTCTTT. Protein sequence: CASILTGGISEAFF.

This sequence joins TRBV10-3 and TRBJ2-3; 16 bases fit TRBD2. This CDR3 contains 17 residues. The V gene end was trimmed by 7 bases and the J gene end by 1 base; junction bases not matched to a gene: 5. CDR1 and CDR2 (germline): ENHRY, SYGVKD. The DNA for the CDR3 is TGTGCCATCACTGAAGGGACTAGCGGGGGGGGCACAGATACGCAGTATTTT. Its translation is CAITEGTSGGGTDTQYF.

V usage is TRBV30 and J usage is TRBJ2-7; D is possibly TRBD2 (5 bases). The CDR3 runs 15 residues. Trimming pared 2 bases from V and 6 bases from J, leaving 20 bases between. Germline values: CDR1 GTSNPN, CDR2 SVGIG (reference sequence). The CDR3 DNA sequence: TGTGCCTGGAGTCCCGAGAGGCGGGCCTTTGCCGAGCAGTACTTC. Translated: CAWSPERRAFAEQYF.

V is TRBV5-6 and J is TRBJ1-6; D is undetermined. V lost 1 base to trimming and J lost 2 bases, with 13 bases between them. The CDR3 has 17 residues. Germline V CDR1 and CDR2: SGHDT, YYEEEE. For the CDR3, the DNA is TGTGCCAGCAGCTTGATCAGTACAAAGACCTATAATTCACCCCTCCACTTT. Protein: CASSLISTKTYNSPLHF.

DNA for the CDR3: TGCGCCAGCAAGGAGGATAGTGGTTCACCCCTCCACTTT. Protein product: CASKEDSGSPLHF. The V call is TRBV5-1, the J call TRBJ1-6, with D unresolved. This CDR3 is built from 13 residues. V was clipped by 6 bases and J by 9 bases, with 13 bases between them. Per germline, CDR1 SGHRS and CDR2 YFSETQ.

The chain combines TRBV4-2 with TRBJ2-3, with 11 bases aligning to TRBD2. The ends lost 3 bases at V and 0 bases at J; junction bases unmatched: 14. CDR3 size: 20 residues. Germline V CDR1 and CDR2: LGHNA, YNFKEQ. CDR3 protein: CASSHPGLAEGSTSTDTQYF. Here the CDR3 DNA reads TGTGCCAGCAGCCACCCGGGACTAGCGGAGGGGAGCACGAGCACAGATACGCAGTATTTT.

The chain employs TRBV6-5 and TRBJ1-4; the D is unclear. Trimming stripped 7 bases from V and 9 bases from J, with 12 bases between. CDR3 length: 12 amino acids. Germline CDR1 reads MNHEY; CDR2 reads SVGAGI. In nucleotides, the CDR3 is TGTGCCAGCAACCGGACTCCTCAAAAACTGTTTTTT. Protein product: CASNRTPQKLFF.

The J gene is TRBJ2-3, the V gene TRBV5-4, with 11 bases that match TRBD2. The V segment lost 2 bases and the J segment 5 bases; nucleotides outside the gene matches: 10. Looked up from germline, CDR1 is SGHNT and CDR2 is YYREEE (reference sequence). This CDR3 has 17 residues. As DNA, the CDR3 is TGTGCCAGCAGCTTCCCTCCGATTACTAGCGGGGGAGATACGCAGTATTTT. Translating it yields CASSFPPITSGGDTQYF.

V usage is TRBV5-5 and J usage is TRBJ1-5; a possible D gene is TRBD1 (6 bases). Germline CDR1 reads SGHKS; CDR2 reads YYEKEE (reference sequence). V was cut by 0 bases and J by 4 bases, with 14 bases left in between. This CDR3 contains 16 residues. The chain's CDR3 is CASSLERFGQNQPQHF. The CDR3 region has the DNA TGTGCCAGCAGCTTGGAGAGATTCGGACAGAATCAGCCCCAGCATTTT.

This clone was observed once. The rearrangement joins TRBV7-8 to TRBJ2-7; 7 bases are a match to TRBD2. Germline values: CDR1 SGHVS, CDR2 FQNEAQ. V lost 3 bases, J lost 0 bases, and 5 bases stayed unmatched. This CDR3 is built from 15 residues. The CDR3 reads CASSFPSGVSYEQYF. The CDR3 nucleotides read TGTGCCAGCAGCTTCCCGAGCGGGGTCTCCTACGAGCAGTACTTC.

The CDR3 spells CASSPLQGGDTQYF. DNA of the CDR3: TGTGCCAGCAGTCCCCTGCAGGGAGGGGATACGCAGTATTTT. This rearrangement joins TRBV7-2 to TRBJ2-3, with 7 bases fitting TRBD2. Germline V lookup: CDR1 SGHTA, CDR2 FQGNSA. The CDR3 consists of 14 residues. Unmatched junction bases numbered 9, after V lost 6 bases and J lost 6 bases.

The CDR3 reads CASTSGAGEKYGYTF. The CDR3 DNA sequence: TGTGCCAGTACCTCCGGGGCAGGGGAGAAGTATGGCTACACCTTC. The chain joins TRBV6-4 to TRBJ1-2, with D tentatively TRBD1 (6 bases). The germline V gene has CDR1 MRHNA and CDR2 SNTAGT. V lost 9 bases to trimming and J lost 5 bases, with 22 bases between them. The CDR3 contains 15 residues.

The gene calls are TRBV5-6 and TRBJ2-3, with 8 nucleotides matching TRBD2. The trim removed 1 base at V and 6 bases at J, leaving 10 bases unmatched. This CDR3 comprises 16 residues. From germline, CDR1 is SGHDT and CDR2 YYEEEE. CDR3 coding DNA: TGTGCCAGCAGCTTGCAGGGGCTAGCGGGTGTTGATACGCAGTATTTT. Protein: CASSLQGLAGVDTQYF.

This clone has only a few counts. The chain combines TRBV11-2 with TRBJ1-1; 7 bases are shared with TRBD1. The CDR3 sequence is 15 residues long. CDR1 SGHAT and CDR2 FQNNGV come from the germline V gene. Germline trimming cut 4 bases from V and 5 bases from J; bases unmatched to any gene: 10. In nucleotides, the CDR3 is TGTGCCAGCAGCTCACAGGGGTCGTTTCATACTGAAGCTTTCTTT. Its translation is CASSSQGSFHTEAFF.

This chain uses TRBV20-1 with TRBJ2-1; tentative D call: TRBD2 (6 bases). Trimming stripped 3 bases from V and 8 bases from J, with 20 bases between. This CDR3 has 15 amino acids. CDR1 is DFQATT, CDR2 SNEGSKA, per germline (reference sequence). The CDR3 protein is CSASSGRPAPDEQFF. CDR3 sequence (DNA): TGCAGTGCTAGTTCTGGGAGGCCCGCTCCCGATGAGCAGTTCTTC.

The V gene is TRBV19, the J gene TRBJ2-7, with D unresolved. Germline lookup yields CDR1 LNHDA and CDR2 SQIVND (reference sequence). The CDR3 is 13 residues long. Deletions cut 2 bases from V and 2 bases from J, with 7 bases between. CDR3 protein: CASSINPAYEQYF. In nucleotides, the CDR3 is TGTGCCAGTAGTATAAACCCGGCCTACGAGCAGTACTTC.

The chain uses TRBV12-3 or TRBV12-4 and TRBJ1-2; D not certain. The CDR3 is 13 residues long. V lost 5 bases, J lost 5 bases, and 12 bases lay in between. CDR3 DNA: TGTGCCAGCAGTCCGGAGGGTAGTTATGGCTACACCTTC. Translated: CASSPEGSYGYTF.

The rearrangement uses TRBV6-2 or TRBV6-3 and TRBJ2-7, with D perhaps TRBD2 (5 bases). The CDR3 sequence is 16 residues long. Germline CDR1 MNHEY, CDR2 SVGEGT. The V and J ends lost 0 bases and 1 base respectively, with 13 bases between them. The CDR3 DNA reads as TGTGCCAGCAGTTACTCGAGAGGGTTGTTATCCTACGAGCAGTACTTC. This sequence encodes CASSYSRGLLSYEQYF.

This chain connects TRBV6-1 to TRBJ2-2; TRBD2 matches 8 bases. CDR1 and CDR2 from the germline V gene are MNHNS and SASEGT. The length of the CDR3 is 16 residues. V lost 1 base to trimming and J lost 5 bases; unmatched junction nucleotides: 6. The CDR3 loop is CASSEETGGPTGELFF. The CDR3 DNA reads TGTGCCAGCAGTGAAGAAACGGGGGGGCCAACCGGGGAGCTGTTTTTT.

V gene TRBV6-5 combines with J gene TRBJ1-1, with D maybe TRBD1 (5 bases). The length of the CDR3 is 16 residues. Germline CDR1 MNHEY, CDR2 SVGAGI. V lost 0 bases and J 4 bases, leaving 15 bases between the germline ends. CDR3 region: CASSYSMALGGTEAFF. The CDR3 nucleotides read TGTGCCAGCAGTTACTCGATGGCCCTCGGGGGCACTGAAGCTTTCTTT.

This clone was picked up one time. This chain links TRBV20-1 with TRBJ2-5; D is possibly TRBD2 (6 bases). The germline V gene has CDR1 DFQATT and CDR2 SNEGSKA (reference sequence). The CDR3 covers 17 residues. The ends were cut back, 3 bases at V and 1 base at J, with 21 bases in the middle. The CDR3 DNA reads as TGCAGTGCTAGTGGTTACCGGAGGGAGCGGGCCCAAGAGACCCAGTACTTC. Translation gives CSASGYRRERAQETQYF.

The chain uses TRBV18 and TRBJ1-6, with D tentatively TRBD1 (6 bases). Looked up from germline, CDR1 is KGHSH and CDR2 is LQKENI. Between the trimmed V and J ends, which lost 6 bases and 9 bases, there was a span of 18 bases. There are 15 residues in the CDR3. The CDR3 here is CASSSRGGSFSPLHF. In nucleotides, the CDR3 is TGTGCCAGCTCGTCCAGGGGTGGGAGTTTTTCACCCCTCCACTTT.

The rearrangement joins TRBV7-2 to TRBJ1-3; 8 bases align to TRBD1. J was trimmed by 4 bases and V by 5 bases; bases with no gene match: 4. CDR3 length: 14 residues. CDR1 is SGHTA and CDR2 is FQGNSA in the germline V gene. DNA for the CDR3: TGTGCCAGCAGCACGACAGGGGTCGGAAACACCATATATTTT. It translates to CASSTTGVGNTIYF.

This clone was detected only a few times. This chain joins TRBV6-6 and TRBJ2-2; 9 positions agree with TRBD1. The CDR3 has 16 amino acids. Losses at the gene ends were 6 bases for V and 4 bases for J; bases not matched to a gene: 9. Germline V gives CDR1 MNHNY, CDR2 SVGAGI (reference sequence). The CDR3: CASSSTGGMSTGELFF. The CDR3, as DNA: TGTGCCAGCAGCTCGACAGGGGGAATGAGCACCGGGGAGCTGTTTTTT.

This chain uses TRBV7-9 with TRBJ2-1; D is possibly TRBD2 (5 bases). The CDR3 contains 15 residues. The V gene lost 1 base and the J gene lost 6 bases, with 13 bases spanning the gap. From germline, CDR1 is SEHNR and CDR2 FQNEAQ (reference sequence). The CDR3 DNA follows: TGTGCCAGCAGCTTAGTTGCTAGCTGGGGCAATGAGCAGTTCTTC. Translated: CASSLVASWGNEQFF.

This sequence joins TRBV11-3 and TRBJ2-5; TRBD1 matches at 9 bases. The ends lost 4 bases at V and 4 bases at J; junction bases unmatched: 7. The CDR3 contains 15 residues. In germline, CDR1 is SGHNT, CDR2 YENEEA. CDR3 nucleotide sequence: TGTGCCAGCAGCTCCGGGACAGGGCTTCCAGAGACCCAGTACTTC. It encodes CASSSGTGLPETQYF.

The V call is TRBV5-4, the J call TRBJ2-5, with D possibly matching TRBD1 (5 bases). The CDR3 extends over 14 amino acids. Germline CDR1 is SGHNT and CDR2 is YYREEE (reference sequence). The germline V and J ends were trimmed by 1 base and 1 base, with 8 bases remaining between them. CDR3 amino acids: CASSLKGPQETQYF. In nucleotides, the CDR3 is TGTGCCAGCAGCTTGAAGGGGCCCCAAGAGACCCAGTACTTC.

This sequence joins TRBV27 and TRBJ1-2; 7 positions match TRBD1. Per germline, CDR1 MNHEY and CDR2 SMNVEV (reference sequence). The CDR3 is 16 amino acids. Unmatched junction bases numbered 14, after V lost 5 bases and J lost 5 bases. CDR3 sequence reads: CASSPDGTVKTYGYTF. CDR3 nucleotide sequence: TGTGCCAGCAGTCCGGACGGGACAGTAAAGACTTATGGCTACACCTTC.